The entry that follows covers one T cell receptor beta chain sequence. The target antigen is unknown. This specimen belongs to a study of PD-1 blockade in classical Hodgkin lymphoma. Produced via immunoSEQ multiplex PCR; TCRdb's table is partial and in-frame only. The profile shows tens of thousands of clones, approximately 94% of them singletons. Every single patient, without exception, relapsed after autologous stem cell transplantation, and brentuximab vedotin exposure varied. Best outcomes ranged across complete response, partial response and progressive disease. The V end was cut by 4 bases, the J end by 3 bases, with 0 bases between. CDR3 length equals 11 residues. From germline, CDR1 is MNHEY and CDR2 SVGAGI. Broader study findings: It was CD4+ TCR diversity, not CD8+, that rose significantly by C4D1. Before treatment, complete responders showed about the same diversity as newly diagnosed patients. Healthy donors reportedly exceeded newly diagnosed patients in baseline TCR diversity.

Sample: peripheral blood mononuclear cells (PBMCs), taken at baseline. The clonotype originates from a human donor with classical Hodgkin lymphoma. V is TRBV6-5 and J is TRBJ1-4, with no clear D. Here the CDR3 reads CASSSNEKLFF. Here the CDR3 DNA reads TGTGCCAGCAGTTCTAATGAAAAACTGTTTTTT.